The 12 T cell receptor beta chains presented below share a single source sample, sequenced in a study of blood T cell repertoires in COVID-19. The method was immunoSEQ multiplex PCR; TCRdb's version includes in-frame clones alone and lacks a portion of them. Of about 140,000 clones listed, about 82% are singletons. Sequencing was done on a sample of peripheral blood. These receptors originate from a man in his fifties or sixties with acute or convalescent COVID-19.

CDR3 protein: CASSLNPGETQYF. For the CDR3, the DNA is TGTGCCAGCAGCCTCAATCCCGGGGAGACCCAGTACTTC. The chain joins TRBV28 to TRBJ2-5; D gene unclear. Trimming cost V 6 bases and J 5 bases, with 13 bases left between them. Germline V gene sequence: CDR1 MDHEN, CDR2 SYDVKM. The CDR3 sequence is 13 residues long.

The chain combines TRBV5-1 with TRBJ1-3; tentative D call: TRBD1 (5 bases). In germline, CDR1 is SGHRS, CDR2 YFSETQ. V was cut by 7 bases and J by 8 bases, with 28 bases left in between. The CDR3 has 17 residues. This CDR3 is CASSATLFSDSPYTIYF. CDR3 DNA: TGCGCCAGCTCCGCTACTCTTTTCTCTGACAGTCCGTACACCATATATTTT.

The chain carries TRBV30 and TRBJ1-6, with 8 bases that match TRBD1. This CDR3 has 15 amino acids. The trim removed 0 bases at V and 7 bases at J, leaving 5 bases unmatched. Per germline, CDR1 GTSNPN and CDR2 SVGIG (reference sequence). The CDR3 region is CAWSVVGTGNSPLHF. Written as DNA, the CDR3 is TGTGCCTGGAGTGTTGTAGGGACAGGAAATTCACCCCTCCACTTT. Based on the CDR3 plus reference TRBV30 and TRBJ1-6, the full variable domain is SQTIHQWPATLVQPVGSPLSLECTVEGTSNPNLYWYRQAAGRGLQLLFYSVGIGQISSEVPQNLSASRPQDRQFILSSKKLLLSDSGFYLCAWSVVGTGNSPLHFGNGTRLTVT.

This clone was observed once. The chain couples TRBV2 to TRBJ1-3, with TRBD1 identical over 8 bases. The CDR3 totals 14 residues. Germline CDR1 SNHLY, CDR2 FYNNEI. The J segment lost 4 bases and the V segment lost 6 bases, leaving 5 bases of the junction unmatched. The CDR3 region has the DNA TGTGCCAGCAGAGAGACAGGGGAAGGAAACACCATATATTTT. It translates to CASRETGEGNTIYF.

The DNA of the CDR3 is TGTGCCAGCAGTCAGACGCGGGGCACCGGGGAGCTGTTTTTT. Translating gives CASSQTRGTGELFF. The genes are TRBV2 and TRBJ2-2; D possibly corresponds to TRBD2 (6 bases). In germline, CDR1 is SNHLY, CDR2 FYNNEI. V lost 5 bases to trimming and J lost 4 bases, with 11 bases between them. This CDR3 spans 14 amino acids.

V and J are TRBV19 and TRBJ2-7; D gene ambiguous. This CDR3 has 13 residues. Germline V CDR1 and CDR2: LNHDA, SQIVND (reference sequence). The ends were cut back, 3 bases at V and 0 bases at J, with 6 bases in the middle. The CDR3 sequence is CASSIGFSYEQYF. The CDR3, as DNA: TGTGCCAGTAGTATTGGCTTCTCCTACGAGCAGTACTTC.

CDR3 loop: CASSHSGQPEAFF. The DNA for the CDR3 is TGTGCCAGCAGCCACTCTGGACAGCCTGAAGCTTTCTTT. The chain carries TRBV11-2 and TRBJ1-1; D might be TRBD1 (6 bases). The V gene lost 5 bases and the J gene lost 6 bases, with 13 bases spanning the gap. In germline, CDR1 is SGHAT, CDR2 FQNNGV. This CDR3 is built from 13 residues.

This sequence joins TRBV7-2 and TRBJ2-2; D not certain. CDR3 size: 13 residues. Germline-derived CDR1 and CDR2 are SGHTA and FQGNSA. Trimming removed 0 bases from V and 4 bases from J, with 3 bases in between. The CDR3 protein is CASSLARTGELFF. The DNA of the CDR3 is TGTGCCAGCAGCTTAGCTCGCACCGGGGAGCTGTTTTTT.

DNA of the CDR3: TGTGCCACCAGTGACCAGGGACTAGCGGGTTACAATGAGCAGTTCTTC. It translates to CATSDQGLAGYNEQFF. The genes are TRBV24-1 and TRBJ2-1, with 12 bases fitting TRBD2. Looked up from germline, CDR1 is KGHDR and CDR2 is SFDVKD. The CDR3 sequence is 16 residues long. V shed 4 bases, J shed 4 bases, and the junction held 4 bases outside the gene matches.

The V gene is TRBV7-8, the J gene TRBJ2-3, with TRBD1 as a possible D gene (5 bases). CDR3 length: 14 amino acids. The V gene lost 5 bases and the J gene lost 2 bases, with 11 bases spanning the gap. CDR1 SGHVS and CDR2 FQNEAQ come from the germline V gene. In DNA, the CDR3 is TGTGCCAGCAGCCAGACAGCGAACACAGATACGCAGTATTTT. It codes for CASSQTANTDTQYF.

The chain joins TRBV5-1 to TRBJ1-1; no definite D call. This CDR3 has 15 amino acids. Germline V gene sequence: CDR1 SGHRS, CDR2 YFSETQ. Trimming stripped 0 bases from V and 0 bases from J, with 9 bases between. CDR3 nucleotides: TGCGCCAGCAGCTTGGGAGCGGGTATGAACACTGAAGCTTTCTTT. Its translation: CASSLGAGMNTEAFF.

The genes are TRBV27 and TRBJ2-1; D perhaps matches TRBD1 (5 bases). The V end was cut by 0 bases, the J end by 2 bases, with 5 bases between. CDR3 length: 14 residues. The V gene's germline CDR1 is MNHEY and CDR2 SMNVEV (reference sequence). CDR3 nucleotide sequence: TGTGCCAGCAGTTTATCAGGGGCCTACAATGAGCAGTTCTTC. Translating it yields CASSLSGAYNEQFF.